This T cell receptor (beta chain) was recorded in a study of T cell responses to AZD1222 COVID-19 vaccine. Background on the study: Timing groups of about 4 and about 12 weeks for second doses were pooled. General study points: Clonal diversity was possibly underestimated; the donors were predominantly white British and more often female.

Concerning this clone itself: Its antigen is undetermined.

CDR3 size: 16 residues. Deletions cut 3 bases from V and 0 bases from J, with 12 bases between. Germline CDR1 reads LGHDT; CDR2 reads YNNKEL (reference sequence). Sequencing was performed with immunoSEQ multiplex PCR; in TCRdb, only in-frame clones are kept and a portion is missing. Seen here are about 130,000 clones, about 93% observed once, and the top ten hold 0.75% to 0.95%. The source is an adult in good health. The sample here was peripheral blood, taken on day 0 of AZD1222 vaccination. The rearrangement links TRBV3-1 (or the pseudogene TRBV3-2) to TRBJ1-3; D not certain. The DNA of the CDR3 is TGTGCCAGCAGCCACCTCGGAGGGTCCTCTGGAAACACCATATATTTT. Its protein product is CASSHLGGSSGNTIYF.